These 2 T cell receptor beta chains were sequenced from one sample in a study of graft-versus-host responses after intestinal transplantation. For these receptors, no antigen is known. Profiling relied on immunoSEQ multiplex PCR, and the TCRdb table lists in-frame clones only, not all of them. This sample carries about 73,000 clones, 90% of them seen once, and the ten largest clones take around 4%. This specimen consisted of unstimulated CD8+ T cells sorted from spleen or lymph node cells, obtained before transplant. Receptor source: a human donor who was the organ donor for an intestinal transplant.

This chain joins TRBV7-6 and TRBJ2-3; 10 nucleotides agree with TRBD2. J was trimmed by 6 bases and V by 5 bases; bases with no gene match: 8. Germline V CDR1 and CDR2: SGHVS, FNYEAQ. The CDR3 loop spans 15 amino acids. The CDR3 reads CASSKSGGAGDTQYF. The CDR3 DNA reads TGTGCCAGCAGCAAAAGCGGGGGGGCCGGGGATACGCAGTATTTT. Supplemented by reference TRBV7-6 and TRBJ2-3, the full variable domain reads GAGVSQSPRYKVTKRGQDVALRCDPISGHVSLYWYRQALGQGPEFLTYFNYEAQQDKSGLPNDRFSAERPEGSISTLTIQRTEQRDSAMYRCASSKSGGAGDTQYFGPGTRLTVL.

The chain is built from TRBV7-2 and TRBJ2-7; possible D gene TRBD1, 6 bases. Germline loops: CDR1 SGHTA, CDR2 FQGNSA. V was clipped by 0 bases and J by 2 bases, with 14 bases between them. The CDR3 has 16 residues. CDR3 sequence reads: CASSLARCRGTYEQYV. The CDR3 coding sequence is TGTGCCAGCAGCTTAGCCCGTTGCAGGGGAACCTACGAGCAGTACGTC.